These 2 T cell receptor beta chains were all obtained from the same sample, sequenced in a study of blood T cell repertoires in COVID-19. The assay was immunoSEQ multiplex PCR, and TCRdb's table has in-frame clones only and misses some. The table includes tens of thousands of clones, 80% to 90% detected once. The specimen sequenced was peripheral blood. Receptors originate from a woman aged 60-75 years with COVID-19, enrolled during active disease.

This rearrangement joins TRBV5-1 to TRBJ2-7; D perhaps matches TRBD1 (6 bases). Germline V lookup: CDR1 SGHRS, CDR2 YFSETQ. V was shortened by 2 bases and J by 0 bases, with 9 bases between the two germline ends. The CDR3 has 14 residues. CDR3 protein: CASSFTGSSYEQYF. DNA for the CDR3: TGCGCCAGCAGCTTTACAGGGAGCTCCTACGAGCAGTACTTC. The full variable domain, in which reference TRBV5-1 and TRBJ2-7 provide the parts outside the CDR3, is KAGVTQTPRYLIKTRGQQVTLSCSPISGHRSVSWYQQTPGQGLQFLFEYFSETQRNKGNFPGRFSGRQFSNSRSEMNVSTLELGDSALYLCASSFTGSSYEQYFGPGTRLTVT.

The chain recombines TRBV7-9 with TRBJ1-5; 9 nucleotides agree with TRBD1. Germline lookup yields CDR1 SEHNR and CDR2 FQNEAQ (reference sequence). V lost 5 bases and J lost 7; bases outside the gene matches: 6. The CDR3 extends over 14 amino acids. The CDR3 region is CASSQTGGEQPQHF. Here the CDR3 DNA reads TGTGCCAGCAGCCAGACAGGGGGAGAGCAGCCCCAGCATTTT. The full variable domain, its missing parts supplied by reference TRBV7-9 and TRBJ1-5, is DTGVSQNPRHKITKRGQNVTFRCDPISEHNRLYWYRQTLGQGPEFLTYFQNEAQLEKSRLLSDRFSAERPKGSFSTLEIQRTEQGDSAMYLCASSQTGGEQPQHFGDGTRLSIL.